The sequence of this T cell receptor (beta chain) was determined in a study of CD8 T cells in ankylosing spondylitis. Study-level points and caveats: Disease-associated clones were reportedly significantly overrepresented in matched ankylosing spondylitis synovial fluid. Researchers report that disease-linked clones proved CD8+ and relatively rare in peripheral blood. Blood from ankylosing spondylitis patients appeared to carry a characteristic roughly eight-variant TCR beta motif.

J was trimmed by 2 bases and V by 5 bases; bases with no gene match: 5. CDR1 SGHNT and CDR2 YENEEA come from the germline V gene. The CDR3 has 15 residues. TCRdb recomputed calls from the 5' RACE reads with MiXCR, one row per CDR3 protein. This table has some 140,000 distinct CDR3 sequences, approximately 10% appearing once. This clonotype turned up a few times. Its antigen is still unknown. The chain recombines TRBV11-3 with TRBJ2-5; 10 nucleotides agree with TRBD1. Sequenced sample: blood, either unsorted or a sorted T cell fraction (not recorded which). This TCR was sampled from a female donor with ankylosing spondylitis or in good health (not recorded which). The CDR3: CASSRDRGSQETQYF. The CDR3, as DNA: TGTGCCAGCAGCAGGGACAGGGGTAGTCAAGAGACCCAGTACTTC.